Listed below are T cell receptor beta chains from one sample, sequenced in a study of OX40 agonist ivuxolimab in advanced cancers. TCRdb's table, derived via immunoSEQ multiplex PCR, lists solely in-frame clones and lacks some. The sample carries around 37,000 clones, 83% recorded once. Sequencing used CD4+ or CD8+ T cells sorted from blood, obtained in a trial of the OX40 agonist ivuxolimab. All receptors come from an adult with an advanced solid tumor such as melanoma, head and neck, liver or kidney cancer. Both conserved end residues are part of each CDR3. D genes are given only for firm matches. Only part of the rows carry a size: once, few, many, or a class if the clone is expanded.

TRBJ2-7 | . | TRBV4-1 | . | TGCGCCAGCAGCCCGTTCGGCGGGACGACCTACGAGCAGTACTTC | CASSPFGGTTYEQYF
TRBJ2-5 | . | TRBV29-1 | . | TGCAGCGTACGACCCCGGGACTTGGCTTTAGAGACCCAGTACTTC | CSVRPRDLALETQYF
TRBJ1-3 | . | TRBV30 | . | TGTGCCTGGAGTCCATCCGCGTCTGGAAACACCATATATTTT | CAWSPSASGNTIYF
TRBJ2-1 | many | TRBV27 | . | TGTGCCAGCAGTTCAAACCTTTTAGTGGGCGGGACCCACAATGAGCAGTTCTTC | CASSSNLLVGGTHNEQFF
TRBJ2-3 | . | TRBV7-9 | TRBD1 | TGTGCCAGCAGCTCCTGGGACAGGGATTCAGATACGCAGTATTTT | CASSSWDRDSDTQYF
TRBJ1-2 | . | TRBV27 | TRBD1 | TGTGCCAGCAGTTTAGCAGGGGGACCCGGCTACACCTTC | CASSLAGGPGYTF
TRBJ1-1 | few | TRBV27 | TRBD1 | TGTGCCAGCAGCGGACAGGGGGCGTGGGGTGGAACGAACACTGAAGCTTTCTTT | CASSGQGAWGGTNTEAFF
TRBJ1-2 | . | TRBV19 | . | TGTGCCAGTAGTCCGAGGGGTCCTCGTTATGGCTACACCTTC | CASSPRGPRYGYTF
TRBJ2-7 | few | TRBV5-1 | . | TGCGCCAGCAGCTTGTTACAGGGTACCGAGCAGTACTTC | CASSLLQGTEQYF
TRBJ2-7 | once | TRBV19 | . | TGTGCCAGTAGTATAGCGGGGCCCTACGAGCAGTACTTC | CASSIAGPYEQYF
TRBJ1-6 | . | TRBV13 | TRBD1 | TGTGCCAGCAGCTTTTTCACGGACAGGGGGTATAATTCACCCCTCCACTTT | CASSFFTDRGYNSPLHF
TRBJ2-3 | . | TRBV6-1 | TRBD2 | TGTGCCAGCAGTGAATTTCTAGCGGGAGGCCTCCGGAATACGCAGTATTTT | CASSEFLAGGLRNTQYF
TRBJ1-5 | . | TRBV19 | TRBD1 | TGTGCCAGTATAGGGACAGCGTATAGCAATCAGCCCCAGCATTTT | CASIGTAYSNQPQHF
TRBJ2-7 | . | TRBV19 | TRBD1 | TGTGCCAGTACCAGCGGGACAGGGGACTACGAGCAGTACTTC | CASTSGTGDYEQYF
TRBJ2-1 | few | TRBV19 | . | TGTGCCAGTAGTATAACGTCGGGGGACTCCTCCTACAATGAGCAGTTCTTC | CASSITSGDSSYNEQFF
TRBJ2-7 | . | TRBV29-1 | TRBD2 | TGCAGCGTCTTAGCGGGGACCTCCTACGAGCAGTACTTC | CSVLAGTSYEQYF
TRBJ2-6 | . | TRBV27 | . | TGTGCCAGCAGGGAGCACTATACTGGGGCCAACGTCCTGACTTTC | CASREHYTGANVLTF
TRBJ1-1 | . | TRBV30 | . | TGTGCCTGGAGTGTCTCGGGCAGGGGGAACACTGAAGCTTTCTTT | CAWSVSGRGNTEAFF
TRBJ2-1 | . | TRBV11-3 | TRBD1 | TGTGCCAGCAGCGGCCCGGGACAGGGAGTATTGAATGAGCAGTTCTTC | CASSGPGQGVLNEQFF
TRBJ2-2 | . | TRBV7-3 | . | TGTGCCAGCAGCTTCCTTCTCACCCCGGGACACATGAACACCGGGGAGCTGTTTTTT | CASSFLLTPGHMNTGELFF
TRBJ2-1 | . | TRBV7-8 | TRBD2 | TGTGCCAGCAGCCGAGCCACTAGCGGGAGGGCCTACAATGAGCAGTTCTTC | CASSRATSGRAYNEQFF
TRBJ1-2 | . | TRBV19 | . | TGTGCCAGTAGTATAGGGGGCGCGACTTATGGCTACACCTTC | CASSIGGATYGYTF
TRBJ2-7 | . | TRBV28 | TRBD1 | TGTGCCAGCAGTTTCTCCCAGGACAGGGCCTCCTACGAGCAGTACTTC | CASSFSQDRASYEQYF
TRBJ1-2 | . | TRBV28 | . | TGTGCCAGCAGTCCGAGGGTTTCGAGTATAGTTCGCTACACCTTC | CASSPRVSSIVRYTF
TRBJ2-7 | many | TRBV2 | TRBD2 | TGTGCCAGCAGTGAGTTCCGAGATAGCGGGAACACCTACGAGCAGTACTTC | CASSEFRDSGNTYEQYF
TRBJ2-2 | . | TRBV27 | . | TGTGCCAGCAGTCTCAGGGCCGGGGAGCTGTTTTTT | CASSLRAGELFF
TRBJ2-3 | . | TRBV13 | . | TGTGCCAGCAGCCCCGGACGGAATACGCAGTATTTT | CASSPGRNTQYF
TRBJ2-2 | . | TRBV5-1 | . | TGCGCCAGCAGCTTCCCCATGTTGGAGGCGACCGGGGAGCTGTTTTTT | CASSFPMLEATGELFF
TRBJ2-1 | . | TRBV6-5 | TRBD2 | TGTGCCAGCAGTTTAGCGGGGGGCCCCAATGAGCAGTTCTTC | CASSLAGGPNEQFF
TRBJ2-7 | . | TRBV6-1 | . | TGTGCCAGCAGTTATGGGGGCTCCTACGAGCAGTACTTC | CASSYGGSYEQYF
TRBJ1-1 | once | TRBV7-9 | . | TGTGCCAGCAGCCGAGATCAGGGGTTGAACACTGAAGCTTTCTTT | CASSRDQGLNTEAFF
TRBJ1-2 | . | TRBV28 | . | TGTGCCAGCAGTAAGCCGCGAGGGGTTGGCTATGGCTACACCTTC | CASSKPRGVGYGYTF
TRBJ1-1 | . | TRBV13 | . | TGTGCCAGCAGCTCGGTTGGAGGGAACACTGAAGCTTTCTTT | CASSSVGGNTEAFF
TRBJ2-3 | . | TRBV9 | . | TGTGCCAGCAGCGTCACTTCAGGGGGGGCAGATACGCAGTATTTT | CASSVTSGGADTQYF
TRBJ1-2 | . | TRBV27 | . | TGTGCCAGCAGTTTCAAGGGAGCCTTTAACTATGGCTACACCTTC | CASSFKGAFNYGYTF
TRBJ2-3 | . | TRBV6-4 | TRBD2 | TGTGCCAGCAGTGAAGCGGGAGGCACAGATACGCAGTATTTT | CASSEAGGTDTQYF
TRBJ2-3 | . | TRBV5-6 | . | TGTGCCAGCAGCTTAAGTACAGGGCCGGGAGATACGCAGTATTTT | CASSLSTGPGDTQYF
TRBJ2-7 | . | TRBV29-1 | . | TGCAGCCTCCGTCGGAGGGAGTTGAATTCTTGGTTGTACGAGCAGTACTTC | CSLRRRELNSWLYEQYF
TRBJ2-1 | . | TRBV4-1 | TRBD1 | TGCGCCAGCAGCCCGTCAGGACAGGGGGTTGGCAATGAGCAGTTCTTC | CASSPSGQGVGNEQFF
TRBJ2-7 | . | TRBV29-1 | . | TGCAGCGTTGTTGGAACCCCCTACGAGCAGTACTTC | CSVVGTPYEQYF
TRBJ2-6 | many | TRBV27 | . | TGTGCCAGCAGTTTAGAAGGGGTGCTGGCCTCTGGGGCCAACGTCCTGACTTTC | CASSLEGVLASGANVLTF